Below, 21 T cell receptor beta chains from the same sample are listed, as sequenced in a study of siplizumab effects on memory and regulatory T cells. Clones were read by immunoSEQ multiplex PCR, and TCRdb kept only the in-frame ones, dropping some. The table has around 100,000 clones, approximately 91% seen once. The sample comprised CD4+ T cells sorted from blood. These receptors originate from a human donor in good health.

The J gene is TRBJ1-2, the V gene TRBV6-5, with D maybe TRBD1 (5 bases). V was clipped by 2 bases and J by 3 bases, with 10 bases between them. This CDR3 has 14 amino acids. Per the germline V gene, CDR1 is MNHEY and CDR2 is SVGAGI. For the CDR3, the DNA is TGTGCCAGCAGTTACCGAACGGGGGACTATGGCTACACCTTC. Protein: CASSYRTGDYGYTF.

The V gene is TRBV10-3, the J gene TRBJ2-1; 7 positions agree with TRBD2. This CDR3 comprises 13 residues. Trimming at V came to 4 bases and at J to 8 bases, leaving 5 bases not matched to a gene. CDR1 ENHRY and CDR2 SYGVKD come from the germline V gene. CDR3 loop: CAISGGTIYEQFF. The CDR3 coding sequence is TGTGCCATCAGTGGGGGGACTATCTATGAGCAGTTCTTC.

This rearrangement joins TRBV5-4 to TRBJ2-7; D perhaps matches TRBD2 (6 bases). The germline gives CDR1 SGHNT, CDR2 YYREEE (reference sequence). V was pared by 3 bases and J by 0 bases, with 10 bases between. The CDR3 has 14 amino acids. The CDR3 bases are TGTGCCAGCAGCTACGCGGGGTTCTCCTACGAGCAGTACTTC. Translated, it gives CASSYAGFSYEQYF.

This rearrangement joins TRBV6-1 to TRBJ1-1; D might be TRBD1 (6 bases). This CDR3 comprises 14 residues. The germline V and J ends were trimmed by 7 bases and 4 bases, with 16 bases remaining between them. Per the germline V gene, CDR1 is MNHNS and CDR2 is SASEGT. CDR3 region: CASTRGQGSTEAFF. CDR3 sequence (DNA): TGTGCCAGCACCAGGGGCCAGGGGAGCACTGAAGCTTTCTTT.

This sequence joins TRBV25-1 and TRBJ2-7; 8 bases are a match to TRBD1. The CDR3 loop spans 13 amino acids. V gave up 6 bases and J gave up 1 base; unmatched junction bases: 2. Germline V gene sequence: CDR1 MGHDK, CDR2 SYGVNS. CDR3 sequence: CASRRTGSYEQYF. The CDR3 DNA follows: TGTGCCAGCAGACGGACAGGGTCCTACGAGCAGTACTTC.

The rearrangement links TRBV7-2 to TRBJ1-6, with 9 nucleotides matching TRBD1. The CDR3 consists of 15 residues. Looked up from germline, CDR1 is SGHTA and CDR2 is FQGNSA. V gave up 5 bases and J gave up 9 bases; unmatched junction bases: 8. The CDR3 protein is CASSPWDREGSPLHF. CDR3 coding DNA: TGTGCCAGCAGCCCCTGGGACAGGGAGGGTTCACCCCTCCACTTT.

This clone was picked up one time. Here the CDR3 reads CAISESTGAGGYTF. The CDR3 DNA sequence: TGTGCCATCAGTGAGTCGACAGGGGCTGGGGGCTACACCTTC. The chain employs TRBV10-3 and TRBJ1-2; 8 nucleotides match TRBD1. Germline trimming cut 0 bases from V and 8 bases from J; bases unmatched to any gene: 5. The CDR3 extends over 14 amino acids. Germline assignment: CDR1 ENHRY and CDR2 SYGVKD.

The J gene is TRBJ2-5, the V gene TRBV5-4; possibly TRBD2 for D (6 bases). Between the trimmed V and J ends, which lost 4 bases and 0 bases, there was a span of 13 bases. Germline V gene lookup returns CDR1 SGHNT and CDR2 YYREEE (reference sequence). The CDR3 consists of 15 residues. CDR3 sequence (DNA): TGTGCCAGCAGCAGGCCGACGGGGGACCAAGAGACCCAGTACTTC. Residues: CASSRPTGDQETQYF.

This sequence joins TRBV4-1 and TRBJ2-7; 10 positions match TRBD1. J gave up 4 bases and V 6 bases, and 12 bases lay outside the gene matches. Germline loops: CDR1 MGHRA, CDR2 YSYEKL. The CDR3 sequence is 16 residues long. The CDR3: CASSQPNRGQGYEQYF. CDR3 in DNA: TGCGCCAGCAGTCAACCTAACCGGGGACAGGGGTACGAGCAGTACTTC.

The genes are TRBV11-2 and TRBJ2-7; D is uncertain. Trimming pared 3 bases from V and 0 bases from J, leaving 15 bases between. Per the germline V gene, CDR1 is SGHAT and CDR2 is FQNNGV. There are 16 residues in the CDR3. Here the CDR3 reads CASSLPWSINSYEQYF. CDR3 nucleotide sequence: TGTGCCAGCAGCTTGCCCTGGAGTATAAACTCCTACGAGCAGTACTTC.

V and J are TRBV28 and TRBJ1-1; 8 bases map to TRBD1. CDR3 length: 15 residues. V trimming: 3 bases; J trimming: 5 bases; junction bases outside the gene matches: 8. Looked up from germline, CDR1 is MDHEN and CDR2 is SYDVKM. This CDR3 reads CASSLPGQGLTEAFF. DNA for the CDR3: TGTGCCAGCAGTTTGCCCGGACAGGGTTTGACTGAAGCTTTCTTT.

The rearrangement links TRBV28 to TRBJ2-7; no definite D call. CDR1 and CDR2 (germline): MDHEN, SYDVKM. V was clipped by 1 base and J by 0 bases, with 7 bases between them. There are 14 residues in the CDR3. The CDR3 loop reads CASSLSGVSYEQYF. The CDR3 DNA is TGTGCCAGCAGTTTATCTGGAGTCTCCTACGAGCAGTACTTC.

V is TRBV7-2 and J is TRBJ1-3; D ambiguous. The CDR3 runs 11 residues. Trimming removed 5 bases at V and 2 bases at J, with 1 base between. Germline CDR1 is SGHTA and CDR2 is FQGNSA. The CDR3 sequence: CASSTGNTIYF. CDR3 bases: TGTGCCAGCAGCACTGGAAACACCATATATTTT.

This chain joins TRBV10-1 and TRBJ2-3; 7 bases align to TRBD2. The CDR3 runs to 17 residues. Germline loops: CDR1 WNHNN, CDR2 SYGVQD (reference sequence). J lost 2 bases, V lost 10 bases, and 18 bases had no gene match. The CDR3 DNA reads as TGCGCCAACACCAGGCTGTCGACTAGCACAGTCACAGATACGCAGTATTTT. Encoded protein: CANTRLSTSTVTDTQYF.

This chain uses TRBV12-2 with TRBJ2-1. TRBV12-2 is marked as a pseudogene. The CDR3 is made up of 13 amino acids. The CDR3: CASRRRSVNEQFF. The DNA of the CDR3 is TGTGCAAGTCGCCGCCGATCCGTCAATGAGCAGTTCTTC.

CDR3: CASSVGLSYNEQFF. CDR3 DNA: TGTGCCAGCAGCGTTGGACTGTCCTACAATGAGCAGTTCTTC. The chain couples TRBV9 to TRBJ2-1, with D possibly being TRBD2 (5 bases). There are 14 residues in the CDR3. V lost 2 bases and J lost 1, with 7 bases in between. In germline, CDR1 is SGDLS, CDR2 YYNGEE.

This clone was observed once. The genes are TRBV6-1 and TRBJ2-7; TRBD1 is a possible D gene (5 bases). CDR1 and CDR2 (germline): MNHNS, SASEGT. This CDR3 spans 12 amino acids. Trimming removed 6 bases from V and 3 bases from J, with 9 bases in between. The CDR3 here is CASSLGHYEQYF. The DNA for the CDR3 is TGTGCCAGCAGCCTGGGGCACTACGAGCAGTACTTC.

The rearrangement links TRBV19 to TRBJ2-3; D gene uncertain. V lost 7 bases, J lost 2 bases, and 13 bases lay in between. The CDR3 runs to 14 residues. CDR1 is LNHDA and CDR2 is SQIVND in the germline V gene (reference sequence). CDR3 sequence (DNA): TGTGCCAGTAAGGTCGCCAAGGCCACAGATACGCAGTATTTT. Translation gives CASKVAKATDTQYF. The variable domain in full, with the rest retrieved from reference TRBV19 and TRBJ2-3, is DGGITQSPKYLFRKEGQNVTLSCEQNLNHDAMYWYRQDPGQGLRLIYYSQIVNDFQKGDIAEGYSVSREKKESFPLTVTSAQKNPTAFYLCASKVAKATDTQYFGPGTRLTVL.

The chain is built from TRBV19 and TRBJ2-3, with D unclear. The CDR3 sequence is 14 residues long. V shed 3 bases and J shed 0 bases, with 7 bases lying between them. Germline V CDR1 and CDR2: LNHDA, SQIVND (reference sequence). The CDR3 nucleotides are TGTGCCAGTAGTATCCTCCTTAGCACAGATACGCAGTATTTT. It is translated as CASSILLSTDTQYF.

The CDR3 DNA reads TGTGCCAGCAGCCATGCATCCGGGGCTGGGGCTTTCTTT. It specifies CASSHASGAGAFF. The chain is built from TRBV14 and TRBJ1-1, with a possible D match to TRBD1 (5 bases). The CDR3 is 13 residues long. CDR1 and CDR2 (germline): SGHDN, FVKESK. V gave up 3 bases and J gave up 11 bases, with 16 bases separating them.

CDR3 loop: CASSFSGVAGNTIYF. For the CDR3, the DNA is TGTGCCAGCAGCTTTTCAGGGGTAGCAGGAAACACCATATATTTT. The chain joins TRBV7-6 to TRBJ1-3; D may be TRBD1 (6 bases). Per germline, CDR1 SGHVS and CDR2 FNYEAQ. This CDR3 is built from 15 residues. Trimming removed 3 bases from V and 4 bases from J, with 13 bases in between.